Following are 16 T cell receptor beta chains from one sample sequenced in a study of T cells in Graves' hyperthyroidism and ophthalmopathy. RNA transcripts were the template for amplifying TCR beta CDR3 regions. With the HTBI primer set, the TCR CDR3 went through a first round of RT-PCR. TCRdb re-called the multiplex PCR reads through MiXCR, storing one row per CDR3 protein. The table lists 250,000 to 300,000 distinct CDR3 sequences, less than 15% of them singletons. Sequencing was carried out using blood. The receptors stem from a woman aged 25-40 years with Graves' hyperthyroidism that later progressed to Graves' ophthalmopathy.

There are many counts of this clonotype. This chain connects TRBV7-2 to TRBJ2-1; 15 bases are a match to TRBD2. Germline loops: CDR1 SGHTA, CDR2 FQGNSA. This CDR3 has 19 residues. Trimming at V came to 3 bases and at J to 4 bases, leaving 10 bases not matched to a gene. CDR3 nucleotides: TGTGCCAGCAGCTTCGGGACTAGCGGGGGGCGGGGCTTTTACAATGAGCAGTTCTTC. It is translated as CASSFGTSGGRGFYNEQFF.

The chain is built from TRBV6-2 or TRBV6-3 and TRBJ2-1, with D tentatively TRBD2 (5 bases). The CDR3 has 17 residues. The V and J ends lost 6 bases and 1 base respectively, with 19 bases between them. CDR1 MNHEY and CDR2 SVGEGT come from the germline V gene. CDR3 amino acids: CASSRRGPTGSYNEQFF. Here the CDR3 DNA reads TGTGCCAGCAGCCGAAGAGGACCTACGGGGTCCTACAATGAGCAGTTCTTC.

This clonotype appeared many times. J is TRBJ2-1 and V is TRBV28; D remains ambiguous. Per germline, CDR1 MDHEN and CDR2 SYDVKM. The length of the CDR3 is 12 residues. Trimming removed 7 bases from V and 7 bases from J, with 11 bases in between. In DNA form, the CDR3 reads TGTGCCAGCAAAACTTGGGATAATGAGCAGTTCTTC. Its protein product is CASKTWDNEQFF.

This clonotype was found a few times. V usage is TRBV27 and J usage is TRBJ1-1; D not resolved. Germline CDR1 and CDR2: MNHEY and SMNVEV (reference sequence). The CDR3 sequence is 15 residues long. Trimming left V 0 bases short and J 1 base short, with 9 bases between. As DNA, the CDR3 is TGTGCCAGCAGTTTATCGCAGATAGGGAACACTGAAGCTTTCTTT. Encoded protein: CASSLSQIGNTEAFF.

This clonotype was seen repeatedly, ten times or more. The chain has TRBV4-1 and TRBJ2-3; maybe TRBD2 (5 bases). Germline CDR1 and CDR2: MGHRA and YSYEKL. This CDR3 is 16 amino acids long. V shed 2 bases and J shed 3 bases, with 15 bases lying between them. The CDR3 DNA follows: TGCGCCAGCAGCCAATCAGGAGGTGTGATAACAGATACGCAGTATTTT. Translated, it gives CASSQSGGVITDTQYF.

There are a few counts of this clonotype. For the CDR3, the DNA is TGTGCCAGCAGTGGGCGGGAGGGCCGTTTCACCGGGGAGCTGTTTTTT. Translated: CASSGREGRFTGELFF. The rearrangement links TRBV6-1 to TRBJ2-2, with 9 bases that match TRBD2. This CDR3 has 16 amino acids. The V gene end was trimmed by 4 bases and the J gene end by 4 bases; junction bases not matched to a gene: 7. Germline V gives CDR1 MNHNS, CDR2 SASEGT.

The table lists this clonotype with many counts. The V and J genes are TRBV6-1 and TRBJ1-2, with D possibly TRBD1 on 6 matching bases. CDR1 and CDR2 (germline): MNHNS, SASEGT. The V gene lost 3 bases and the J gene lost 4 bases, with 12 bases spanning the gap. This CDR3 spans 14 amino acids. In nucleotides, the CDR3 is TGTGCCAGCAGTGAGGGGGGCGCCGGCTATGGCTACACCTTC. It yields the protein CASSEGGAGYGYTF.

This clonotype was detected many times. The V gene is TRBV28, the J gene TRBJ1-1; D not resolved. Trimming cost V 2 bases and J 1 base, with 5 bases left between them. The CDR3 covers 13 residues. Germline lookup yields CDR1 MDHEN and CDR2 SYDVKM. The CDR3 DNA follows: TGTGCCAGCAGTTTAACCGAGAACACTGAAGCTTTCTTT. Translating gives CASSLTENTEAFF.

At least ten counts were recorded for this clonotype. The chain carries TRBV7-2 and TRBJ2-7; possibly TRBD2 for D (7 bases). Germline V gene data show CDR1 as SGHTA and CDR2 as FQGNSA. The CDR3 runs to 15 residues. Trimming took off 5 bases at V and 0 bases at J, with 14 bases between the two ends. The CDR3 bases are TGTGCCAGCAGCGTAGGACGGGGGGCCTCCTACGAGCAGTACTTC. The encoded protein is CASSVGRGASYEQYF.

This clonotype was counted between two and nine times. V usage is TRBV20-1 and J usage is TRBJ1-4; 10 nucleotides align to TRBD1. V lost 6 bases, J lost 7 bases, and 5 bases stayed unmatched. This CDR3 comprises 13 residues. The germline V gene has CDR1 DFQATT and CDR2 SNEGSKA (reference sequence). This CDR3 reads CSAEGTGAEKLFF. CDR3 nucleotides: TGCAGTGCCGAGGGGACAGGGGCTGAAAAACTGTTTTTT.

The table lists this clonotype with many counts. This chain connects TRBV7-9 to TRBJ2-1, with a weak D call TRBD2 (7 bases). V lost 5 bases and J 4 bases, leaving 21 bases between the germline ends. Germline CDR1 SEHNR, CDR2 FQNEAQ (reference sequence). The CDR3 totals 17 residues. The CDR3 is CASSPTGASGQYNEQFF. The CDR3 nucleotides read TGTGCCAGCAGCCCGACGGGGGCTAGCGGCCAGTACAATGAGCAGTTCTTC.

J is TRBJ2-7 and V is TRBV9; possibly TRBD1 or TRBD2 for D (5 bases each). V dropped 3 bases and J dropped 6 bases, with 13 bases sitting between them. This CDR3 contains 13 residues. The germline V gene has CDR1 SGDLS and CDR2 YYNGEE. This chain's CDR3 is CASSAGTAGEQYF. CDR3 coding DNA: TGTGCCAGCAGCGCGGGGACCGCAGGCGAGCAGTACTTC.

This clonotype was picked up a small number of times. J is TRBJ1-2 and V is TRBV7-9, with D possibly TRBD1 on 5 matching bases. Per the germline V gene, CDR1 is SEHNR and CDR2 is FQNEAQ (reference sequence). Trimming cost V 8 bases and J 8 bases, with 24 bases left between them. This CDR3 region has 15 residues. In nucleotides, the CDR3 is TGTGCCAGCTCTACCCGGGACGGAGTCCAGAGCGGCTACACCTTC. This sequence encodes CASSTRDGVQSGYTF.

The sample holds many counts of this clonotype. This chain joins TRBV20-1 and TRBJ2-5; D remains unclear. The CDR3 contains 14 residues. Trimming stripped 0 bases from V and 1 base from J, with 9 bases between. The germline CDR1 and CDR2 sequences are DFQATT and SNEGSKA (reference sequence). The DNA for the CDR3 is TGCAGTGCTAGAGATCTGGCTGTCCAAGAGACCCAGTACTTC. Encoded protein: CSARDLAVQETQYF.

The J gene is TRBJ1-4, the V gene TRBV20-1; no clear D. The CDR3 has 11 residues. Germline assignment: CDR1 DFQATT and CDR2 SNEGSKA (reference sequence). V lost 1 base, J lost 8 bases, and 5 bases lay in between. As DNA, the CDR3 is TGCAGTGCTAGAGGCGAAGAAAAACTGTTTTTT. Translation: CSARGEEKLFF.

This clonotype was detected ten times or more. The J gene is TRBJ2-5, the V gene TRBV18; D unresolved. V shed 2 bases and J shed 8 bases, with 15 bases lying between them. Germline lookup yields CDR1 KGHSH and CDR2 LQKENI. This CDR3 is built from 14 residues. CDR3 in amino acids: CASSPAQPQGTQYF. The DNA of the CDR3 is TGTGCCAGCTCACCAGCTCAGCCCCAAGGAACCCAGTACTTC.